This TCR beta chain emerged from a study of PD-L1 blockade in urothelial cancer. Documented time point: peripheral blood 6 weeks after treatment start. Every PCR was spiked with synthetic TCR analog templates. TCRdb keeps only in-frame clones here, not all; method: immunoSEQ multiplex PCR. The sample includes roughly 42,000 clones, about 89% of them seen just once. With 2 bases clipped from V and 0 bases from J, the junction kept 3 bases outside the gene matches. CDR3 length: 16 residues. The germline gives CDR1 MNHEY, CDR2 SVGAGI. This TCR was recovered from a man between 65 and 85 years old with urothelial cancer. The sequencing used PBMCs, collected around atezolizumab (anti-PD-L1) treatment. This chain links TRBV6-5 with TRBJ2-7; 11 bases fit TRBD1. The CDR3 here is CASSYPGTGGSYEQYF. The CDR3 nucleotides are TGTGCCAGCAGTTACCCCGGGACAGGGGGCTCCTACGAGCAGTACTTC.